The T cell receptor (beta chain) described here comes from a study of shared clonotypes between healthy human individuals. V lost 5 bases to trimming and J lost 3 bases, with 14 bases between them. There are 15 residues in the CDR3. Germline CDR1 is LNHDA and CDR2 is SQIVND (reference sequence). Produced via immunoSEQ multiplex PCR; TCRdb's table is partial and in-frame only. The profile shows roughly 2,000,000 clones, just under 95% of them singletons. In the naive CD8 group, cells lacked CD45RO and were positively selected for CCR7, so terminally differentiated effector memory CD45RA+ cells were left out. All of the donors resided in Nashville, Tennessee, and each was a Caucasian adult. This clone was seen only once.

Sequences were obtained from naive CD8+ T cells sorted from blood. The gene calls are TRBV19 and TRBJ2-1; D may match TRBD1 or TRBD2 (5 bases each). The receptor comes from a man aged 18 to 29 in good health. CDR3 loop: CASSPIGTIYNEQFF. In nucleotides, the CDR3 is TGTGCCAGTAGTCCCATCGGGACCATCTACAATGAGCAGTTCTTC.